This TCR beta chain was recovered during a study of shared clonotypes between healthy human individuals. Repertoires were generated with immunoSEQ multiplex PCR, while TCRdb's copy carries only in-frame clones and drops some. Among fewer than 600,000 clones, around three quarters were seen once, and the ten largest hold more than 10%. The receptor's source is a woman in her thirties or forties in good health. Some clones in this sample may be carry-over from other donors' samples. Specimen: PBMCs.

The CDR3 DNA sequence: TGTGCCAGCAGCCCAAACACCGGGACTAGCAGATACAATGAGCAGTTCTTC. Residues: CASSPNTGTSRYNEQFF. The rearrangement joins TRBV7-3 to TRBJ2-1; TRBD2 agrees at 9 bases. The CDR3 has 17 residues. CDR1 SGHTA and CDR2 FQGTGA come from the germline V gene. V lost 5 bases to trimming and J lost 4 bases; unmatched junction nucleotides: 12.